This T cell receptor (beta chain) is from a study of T cell changes during pregnancy in multiple sclerosis. With 2 bases clipped from V and 3 bases from J, the junction kept 10 bases outside the gene matches. This CDR3 comprises 18 residues. Germline V gives CDR1 SGHTA, CDR2 FQGTGA. Only in-frame clones appear in the TCRdb table, and some are missing; sequencing was by immunoSEQ multiplex PCR. The table includes 40,000 to 60,000 clones, roughly nine tenths detected once. This receptor was obtained from a female donor with multiple sclerosis, enrolled in a pregnancy study. The gene calls are TRBV7-3 and TRBJ2-2, with 9 bases fitting TRBD2. Sample: CD8+ T cells from peripheral blood mononuclear cells, taken after pregnancy. The DNA of the CDR3 is TGTGCCAGCAGCTTAGAAGCGGGGGGAAGGGAATACACCGGGGAGCTGTTTTTT. Translating gives CASSLEAGGREYTGELFF.